Each of the 3 T cell receptor beta chains below was sequenced from the same sample in a study of blood T cell repertoires in COVID-19. Sequencing used immunoSEQ multiplex PCR; TCRdb keeps in-frame clones, though not all of them. The sample yields tens of thousands of clones, 85% to 90% seen once. The sequenced sample consisted of peripheral blood. Receptors originate from a man aged 50-59 years with acute or convalescent COVID-19.

The genes are TRBV6-4 and TRBJ2-3; 9 bases are a match to TRBD1. The CDR3 sequence is 16 residues long. From germline, CDR1 is MRHNA and CDR2 SNTAGT. V gave up 6 bases and J gave up 4 bases; unmatched junction bases: 11. The CDR3 DNA reads TGTGCCAGCAGATCATCCGGGACAGGGTTTTCAGATACGCAGTATTTT. Protein product: CASRSSGTGFSDTQYF.

This clone came up a few times. The CDR3 DNA is TGTGCCAGCTCACAAACTCGGGAGAATGAGCAGTTCTTC. This encodes CASSQTRENEQFF. This chain uses TRBV18 with TRBJ2-1; D might be TRBD2 (6 bases). Deletions cut 4 bases from V and 7 bases from J, with 11 bases between. From germline, CDR1 is KGHSH and CDR2 LQKENI. The CDR3 covers 13 residues.

The rearrangement links TRBV28 to TRBJ2-6; D is undetermined. The CDR3 is 16 residues long. Per the germline V gene, CDR1 is MDHEN and CDR2 is SYDVKM. V lost 6 bases, J lost 2 bases, and 14 bases lay in between. This chain's CDR3 is CASSPPASAGANVLTF. The CDR3 coding sequence is TGTGCCAGCAGCCCCCCCGCCAGTGCTGGGGCCAACGTCCTGACTTTC.